This TCR beta chain was captured in a study of cytomegalovirus exposure and HLA in healthy donors (dated by TCRdb to the late 2010s). Some background on the complete study: An earlier analysis of several hundred of the donors reported 276 Gb of sequence data and 117 million unique TCR beta sequences obtained from about 200 million T cells. A later analysis re-analyzed previously published TCR beta repertoires from several hundred donors and added high-resolution HLA genotyping to study TCR occurrence patterns. On average, around 200,000 unique TCR beta nucleotide sequences were sequenced per donor among a few hundred genotyped donors of the cohort, with roughly 18% of those sequences being non-productive. The genetic ancestry cluster associated with self-reported Caucasian donors included 80% to 90% of the 300 to 400 genotyped donors. The study was designed to test whether signatures of past pathogen exposure could be identified by cataloging public T cell receptors. HLA typing included class I and class II loci at four-digit resolution. To predict cytomegalovirus infection status, the study brought together high-throughput TCR immunosequencing, statistical association of individual TCRs with disease status, and machine learning. Typing coverage varied by locus: roughly 620-640 donors for A, B, C, DRB1 and DQB1; about 520 for DQA1; about 570 for DPA1; around 450 for DPB1. The later analysis used no new phenotypic data to find candidate immune exposures, relying instead on TCR beta sequences and their occurrence across donors. About five DR-DQ haplotypes were treated as single units for association and clustering because of strong linkage in the cohort. A separate validation cohort of 90 to 150 different subjects was used in addition to the roughly 700-subject first cohort. An early release that covered some 640 HLA-typed donors contained about 290 gigabases of sequencing data and 80 million or so unique TCR sequences. Every repertoire in the discovery cohort had been generated on one and the same sequencing platform. Alongside the repertoire data, information on donor age, sex, ethnicity and CMV serostatus was compiled. Using immunosequencing, the study profiled T cell repertoires from 500 to 800 subjects and related those repertoires to cytomegalovirus serostatus. A later genetic analysis took genome-wide SNP genotypes for about 65% of the roughly 670 donors and used that subset as a discovery cohort. An earlier analysis of around 540 of the donors applied high-throughput TCR beta sequencing to assess whether each TCR beta V gene segment acted as functional or pseudogenic. Study-level results and caveats: In the study, about 150 TCR beta chains were listed as associated with cytomegalovirus. Compared with the roughly 700-donor mean, donors in an Asian-associated ancestry cluster had fewer N-insertions in productive TCRs, according to a later genetic analysis. Most TCR sequences were observed very rarely across donors, whereas some public TCRs were present in many individuals. Because HLA typing was unavailable for some donors at each locus, only the typed subset was used in association tests. A cluster of highly shared sequence variants was judged likely to represent a technical artifact of the sequencing pipeline. A later analysis associated 16,951 TCR beta sequences with specific HLA alleles at a false discovery rate of 0.05. According to the authors, the approach could potentially be generalized to other disease states and immunological phenotypes. Because counts were too low, seventeen rarely observed V segments, including chromosome 9 orphons, were excluded from the earlier analysis of around 640 of the donors. Three of the identified cytomegalovirus-associated TCR beta chains were confirmed in vitro to be specific for cytomegalovirus antigens. CMV serostatus was the only immune exposure information available for the cohort. Because the 87-base-pair reads could not distinguish some IMGT-functional V segments, including TRBV6-2 and TRBV6-3, those segments were excluded. Presence/absence analyses assumed roughly uniform sequencing depth across donors, an assumption that may not hold. The classifier was reported to diagnose cytomegalovirus status with high specificity and sensitivity in both the original cohort and the validation cohort. Broadly in line with IMGT annotations, most TCR beta V segments showed up in productive rearrangements about 87% or about 30% of the time in an earlier analysis of under 700 of the donors. An association between a missense DCLRE1C variant and V-gene and J-gene trimming of TCR beta chains was found in a later genetic analysis and replicated in an independent cohort. A further reported finding was that TCR beta sequences accurately predicted the HLA-A and HLA-B alleles for most subjects in the first cohort. Only TCR beta chains were sequenced in this cohort, and the absence of alpha or paired-chain data limited detectable features. According to a later analysis, TCR association rates differed among HLA loci, with DRB1 alleles showing the most associated TCRs and HLA-C alleles showing the fewest. Linkage disequilibrium might explain the correlated functional status among segregating V segments, but an unknown experimental factor could not be excluded. A later analysis reported that several top co-occurrence clusters appeared linked to parvovirus B19, influenza, CMV and Epstein-Barr virus. Most CMV-associated TCR beta chains appeared to be HLA-restricted in a later analysis, and the HLA associations seemed to be driven largely by CMV exposure. Assigning TCR associations to individual alleles was difficult when HLA alleles, especially DR and DQ, strongly co-occurred. A later analysis found that HLA-associated TCR beta chains were more clonally expanded and had lower generation probabilities than equally common non-associated chains.

The cohort was made up of approximately 700 healthy bone marrow donors. All cohort members were sampled while nominally healthy, although unrecorded immune exposures were likely present. The donor was CMV seronegative and belonged to the group of more than 300 seronegative cohort members. Each donor provided a peripheral blood sample, and peripheral blood mononuclear cells were used for TCR beta sequencing. Genomic DNA was extracted from the blood cell samples with the Qiagen DNeasy Blood Extraction Kit. Library generation was performed with the immunoSEQ multiplex PCR assay. A mixture of 60 forward primers for TCR Vbeta segments and 13 reverse primers for TCR Jbeta segments was used in the multiplex PCR. Amplification of the CDR3 region of rearranged TCR beta genes was performed with a multiplex PCR assay on genomic DNA. Amplified TCR beta libraries were sequenced as 87-base-pair reads on the Illumina HiSeq System. The study's processing was this. A later analysis counted about 80 million unique TCR beta chains across the approximately 700 repertoires, and around 9.9 million of these chains were shared by at least two donors. A nearest-neighbor algorithm error-corrected the raw reads and collapsed the reads into unique sequences, merging closely related sequences to remove PCR and sequencing errors. Alignment of CDR3 sequences to IMGT reference sequences was used to assign V, D and J gene segments. For a sequence to be retained, at least a six-nucleotide match to both a V gene segment and a J gene segment was required. A rearrangement counted as productive if the CDR3 had no stop codons and remained in frame with V and J, and every other rearrangement counted as non-productive. Following IMGT convention, CDR3 was defined as the stretch from the second conserved V-encoded cysteine up to the conserved J-encoded phenylalanine. Sequences without an unambiguous match to a single V gene segment were excluded from the earlier analysis of a few hundred of the donors. An earlier analysis of 587 of the donors called V segments functional above 56.7% productive rearrangements and segregating when the between-donor standard deviation exceeded 5%. A statistical classification framework was built to diagnose cytomegalovirus status from the catalog of TCR beta chain sequences. V and J gene assignment, in a later analysis, came from comparing TCR nucleotide sequences with IMGT/GENE-DB human TR gene sequences. Using the TCRdist pipeline, a later analysis assigned CDR3 sequences along with most-parsimonious VDJ recombination scenarios. In a later analysis, each TCR beta chain was defined by its CDR3 amino acid sequence together with its V-gene family, and reads lacking a unique V-gene family were excluded. In a later analysis, 450 to 600 highly shared, low-generation-probability nucleotide sequences were removed to address suspected cross-contamination and a sequencing artifact. In a later analysis, a clonal expansion index for each public chain was calculated from normalized within-repertoire ranks of inferred template counts. In a later analysis, generation probabilities were computed using a VDJ recombination model fitted to out-of-frame rearrangements, and the results were checked against IGoR. In a later analysis, TCR-TCR, TCR-HLA and TCR-CMV co-occurrence was scored with hypergeometric tests, and a repertoire-size bias correction was applied to TCR pairs. To estimate false discovery rates, a later analysis permuted the HLA or CMV assignments 20 times. In a later analysis, co-occurring TCRs were grouped using DBSCAN, with TCRdist sequence similarity added in when clustering inside HLA-allele-positive subsets. Repertoires with fewer than 30,000 or more than 120,000 public chains, plus five repertoires with anomalous nucleotide sharing, were excluded from co-occurrence clustering. The clones in this table, taken by TCRdb from immuneACCESS, are in-frame only. Not every clone is retained; where verified, under half of the shortfall comes from an unresolved V gene, and the cause of the rest is unknown. V, J and clone size derive from that table, while D and trimming were established from the DNA sequence. The sample data list over 150,000 clones, and roughly 85% of these were observed just once. The ten largest account for about 1.3% of the sample.

According to the germline V gene, CDR1 reads SGHTA and CDR2 reads FQGNSA. Unmatched junction bases come to 7, with V trimmed by 4 bases and J by 5 bases. The CDR3 runs 14 residues from the cysteine to the phenylalanine. The read is trimmed to its CDR3 DNA, 42 bases read in frame from base 1. On this clone itself: Its antigen has not been determined. No base qualities exist here, and no much larger clone lies one base off it.

This sequence originates from a woman between 50 and 59 years old in good health and CMV-seronegative. This sequence uses TRBV7-2 and TRBJ2-7, with 8 bases matching TRBD1. Sequencing was done on a sample of PBMCs. The DNA sequence is as follows: TGTGCCAGCAGCTCGCAGGGGGCAGCACACGAGCAGTACTTC. Translated, this is CASSSQGAAHEQYF.